The subject of this entry is one T cell receptor (beta chain). Its antigen is still unknown. The sample belongs to a study of identical twins. Template switching added a universal primer site; cDNA carried unique molecular identifiers. TCRdb reprocessed the 5' RACE reads via MiXCR and lists one record per CDR3 protein. The sample lists a few hundred thousand distinct CDR3 sequences, approximately 12% occurring once. The CDR3 runs 15 residues. Germline assignment: CDR1 SGHTA and CDR2 FQGNSA. V dropped 2 bases and J dropped 5 bases, with 14 bases sitting between them. Study-wide results and limits: There was more out-of-frame TCR alpha sharing in monozygotic twins than models estimated. Its conclusions, products of cross-sectional statistical analysis, did not come from following the same donors. With beta out-of-frame sequences, excess sharing by twins was weaker.

These data also featured in a second study, about yellow fever vaccine responses in identical twins.

This TCR came from a woman younger than 35 in good health. The sample consisted of memory (CD45RO+) T cells sorted from blood. This chain uses TRBV7-2 with TRBJ2-3; D possibly corresponds to TRBD1 (7 bases). In nucleotides, the CDR3 is TGTGCCAGCAGCTTATTAGGGCAGGGGGGAGATACGCAGTATTTT. As protein: CASSLLGQGGDTQYF.